This T cell receptor beta chain was captured in a study of vaccination and CD4 T cells after COVID-19. The CDR3 is made up of 12 amino acids. Germline values: CDR1 ENHRY, CDR2 SYGVKD. With 7 bases clipped from V and 3 bases from J, the junction kept 1 base outside the gene matches. Treatment defined: roughly 10-day PBMC culture with coronavirus spike peptide pools or control peptides (ViraFEST assay). With respect to this clonotype: The target antigen is unknown.

Sequence data for DNA of cultured CD4+ T cells were generated by the Oncomine TCR Beta short-read assay. Cultures of CD4+ T cells served as the source for extracting genomic DNA. Each CDR3 protein is one row after TCRdb ran MiXCR on the PCR reads. The sample lists approximately 20,000 distinct CDR3 sequences, around 60% occurring once. The sample taken for sequencing was CD4+ T cells from blood, cultured in vitro. The genes are TRBV10-3 and TRBJ1-1; TRBD1 matches 8 bases. The TCR originated in a human donor who had recovered from COVID-19. CDR3 sequence (DNA): TGTGCCATCAAGACAGGGGACACTGAAGCTTTCTTT. Amino acid sequence: CAIKTGDTEAFF.